The 3 T cell receptor beta chains presented below share a single source sample, sequenced in a study of blood T cells in healthy people across ages. The second PCR ran 7 to 11 cycles with a sample-barcoded 5' primer and J-beta primers. TCRdb independently ran MiXCR on the 5' RACE reads; one entry per CDR3 protein. The sample has 800,000 or so distinct CDR3 sequences; about 25% are singletons. The same sample was also studied in work on T cells of mothers and their children.

Sequenced: blood. These receptors came from a boy aged 5-17 years in good health.

This clonotype has only one observation. The genes are TRBV20-1 and TRBJ2-5; D tentatively fits TRBD1 or TRBD2 (5 bases each). Germline V gene sequence: CDR1 DFQATT, CDR2 SNEGSKA (reference sequence). V lost 3 bases and J 0 bases, leaving 17 bases between the germline ends. The CDR3 extends over 16 amino acids. The CDR3 DNA reads TGCAGTGCTAGTCCTGGGGCAGGGACGAACCAAGAGACCCAGTACTTC. This gives the protein CSASPGAGTNQETQYF.

The rearrangement joins TRBV6-1 to TRBJ1-1, with 7 nucleotides matching TRBD1. This CDR3 has 14 amino acids. The V gene end was trimmed by 10 bases and the J gene end by 2 bases; junction bases not matched to a gene: 10. From germline, CDR1 is MNHNS and CDR2 SASEGT. CDR3 sequence: CATRTNRGNTEAFF. The CDR3 nucleotides read TGTGCCACCAGGACCAACAGGGGAAACACTGAAGCTTTCTTT.

The rearrangement uses TRBV4-3 and TRBJ2-5; TRBD2 matches 7 bases. The J call may be faulty, since TRBJ2-7 better matches the DNA end. Germline assignment: CDR1 LGHNA and CDR2 YSLEER. The CDR3 loop spans 17 amino acids. Written as DNA, the CDR3 is TGCGCCAGCAGCCAAGATATTTCGGCTAGCGGACCCTACGAGCAGTACTTC. It translates to CASSQDISASGPYEQYF.